The clone carrying this T cell receptor beta chain was observed many times. The data originate from a study of blood T cell repertoires in COVID-19. Study in general: The samples span acute and convalescent COVID-19 from the United States, Italy and Spain.

V shed 2 bases and J shed 3 bases, with 5 bases lying between them. Germline CDR1 and CDR2: MNHEY and SVGEGT. The CDR3 contains 13 residues. In the authors' methods: Quantification of nucleated cells was approximated via reference gene primer amplification. The method was immunoSEQ multiplex PCR; TCRdb's version includes in-frame clones alone and lacks a portion of them. The DNA was the basis for D and trimming; V, J and clone size are from that table. Of some 180,000 clones in the sample, more than 65% were seen once. This chain uses TRBV6-2 or TRBV6-3 with TRBJ1-5; D remains ambiguous. The specimen was peripheral blood. The clonotype was recovered from a man aged 65 to 85 with active or convalescent COVID-19. This CDR3 is CASSYRDNQPQHF. DNA of the CDR3: TGTGCCAGCAGTTACCGGGACAATCAGCCCCAGCATTTT.